Listed here are 9 T cell receptor beta chains from one sample, sequenced in a study of blood T cell repertoires in COVID-19. Repertoires were generated with immunoSEQ multiplex PCR, while TCRdb's copy carries only in-frame clones and drops some. The data contain approximately 350,000 clones, 80% to 90% of them singletons. The sample comprised peripheral blood. These receptors were collected from a woman in her sixties with COVID-19, enrolled during active disease.

The J gene is TRBJ2-1, the V gene TRBV5-1; 7 bases are a match to TRBD2. The CDR3 has 15 amino acids. V shed 0 bases and J 3 bases; nucleotides not matched to a gene: 3. Germline CDR1 SGHRS, CDR2 YFSETQ. CDR3 nucleotide sequence: TGCGCCAGCAGCTTGGATGGCGGGGGCTACAATGAGCAGTTCTTC. It translates to CASSLDGGGYNEQFF.

The V and J genes are TRBV9 and TRBJ2-1; tentatively, D is TRBD1 (6 bases). CDR3 length: 15 residues. Germline V CDR1 and CDR2: SGDLS, YYNGEE. Deletions cut 7 bases from V and 0 bases from J, with 14 bases between. The CDR3 protein is CASGGYLSSYNEQFF. CDR3 DNA: TGTGCCAGCGGGGGCTATCTAAGCTCCTACAATGAGCAGTTCTTC.

This chain connects TRBV19 to TRBJ1-1; D might be TRBD1 (6 bases). The germline V and J ends were trimmed by 9 bases and 5 bases, with 19 bases remaining between them. The V gene's germline CDR1 is LNHDA and CDR2 SQIVND (reference sequence). CDR3 length equals 14 residues. The CDR3 DNA reads as TGTGCCAGCGAGATACGCAGGGGCGGAACTGAAGCTTTCTTT. Protein sequence: CASEIRRGGTEAFF.

In this sample, this clone turned up once. V gene TRBV10-3 combines with J gene TRBJ2-7, with TRBD2 matching 7 bases. The germline V gene encodes CDR1 ENHRY and CDR2 SYGVKD. The CDR3 extends over 15 amino acids. J was trimmed by 1 base and V by 3 bases; bases with no gene match: 6. The CDR3 is CAISDQLGGSYEQYF. As DNA, the CDR3 is TGTGCCATCAGTGACCAGTTGGGGGGGTCCTACGAGCAGTACTTC.

The chain recombines TRBV5-5 with TRBJ2-7, with TRBD1 matching 9 bases. Germline V gives CDR1 SGHKS, CDR2 YYEKEE (reference sequence). Trimming removed 4 bases from V and 0 bases from J; junction bases left unmatched: 11. There are 17 residues in the CDR3. CDR3 protein: CASSPPYRDRVSYEQYF. In DNA form, the CDR3 reads TGTGCCAGCAGCCCTCCGTACCGGGACAGGGTCTCCTACGAGCAGTACTTC.

The chain recombines TRBV5-1 with TRBJ1-6; 7 nucleotides match TRBD1. Trimming cost V 2 bases and J 0 bases; bases outside gene matches: 2. Germline V gene lookup returns CDR1 SGHRS and CDR2 YFSETQ. The CDR3 extends over 16 amino acids. In DNA, the CDR3 is TGCGCCAGCAGCTTTGACAGGGCCTCCTATAATTCACCCCTCCACTTT. This codes for CASSFDRASYNSPLHF.

The V call is TRBV25-1, the J call TRBJ1-6; the D is unclear. From germline, CDR1 is MGHDK and CDR2 SYGVNS. This CDR3 contains 15 residues. Trimming took off 6 bases at V and 6 bases at J, with 15 bases between the two ends. The CDR3 is CASRNTQYINSPLHF. Here the CDR3 DNA reads TGTGCCAGCAGGAATACCCAATACATTAATTCACCCCTCCACTTT.

The chain couples TRBV2 to TRBJ1-4; TRBD1 matches at 10 bases. Germline CDR1 SNHLY, CDR2 FYNNEI. The J segment lost 5 bases and the V segment lost 7 bases, leaving 4 bases of the junction unmatched. This CDR3 contains 14 residues. The chain's CDR3 is CASTGTGENEKLFF. CDR3 nucleotides: TGTGCCAGCACGGGGACAGGGGAGAATGAAAAACTGTTTTTT.

The chain uses TRBV5-1 and TRBJ1-5; 7 bases agree with TRBD1. Unmatched junction bases numbered 9, after V lost 5 bases and J lost 4 bases. The length of the CDR3 is 15 residues. Germline V gives CDR1 SGHRS, CDR2 YFSETQ. CDR3: CASRESGTENQPQHF. CDR3 DNA sequence: TGCGCCAGCAGGGAGTCCGGGACAGAGAATCAGCCCCAGCATTTT.